This passage covers 21 T cell receptor beta chains from one sample sequenced in a study of OX40 agonist ivuxolimab in advanced cancers. The assay was immunoSEQ multiplex PCR, and TCRdb's table has in-frame clones only and misses some. The table shows roughly 26,000 clones, with 76% occurring only once. This material consisted of CD4+ or CD8+ T cells sorted from blood, taken in a trial of the OX40 agonist ivuxolimab. The receptors shown here come from an adult with an advanced solid tumor such as melanoma, head and neck, liver or kidney cancer.

This chain joins TRBV6-1 and TRBJ1-2; no definite D call. The V end lost 7 bases, the J end lost 4 bases, and 16 bases lay between the germline ends. Germline assignment: CDR1 MNHNS and CDR2 SASEGT. The CDR3 is made up of 14 amino acids. CDR3 sequence (DNA): TGTGCCAGCAAAACCCGGAGGGCGGGCTATGGCTACACCTTC. Its protein is CASKTRRAGYGYTF.

CDR3 in DNA: TGTGCCAGCAACGTCCCCCCCGGGGACGAGCAGTACTTC. Translation gives CASNVPPGDEQYF. The V call is TRBV28, the J call TRBJ2-7, with TRBD2 as a possible D gene (5 bases). CDR1 is MDHEN, CDR2 SYDVKM, per germline. The CDR3 spans 13 residues. V was clipped by 7 bases and J by 5 bases, with 15 bases between them.

This CDR3 is CASSLGGAHETQYF. As DNA, the CDR3 is TGTGCCAGCAGCTTAGGGGGGGCACACGAGACCCAGTACTTC. This chain links TRBV11-3 with TRBJ2-5; D is perhaps TRBD1 or TRBD2 (6 bases each). Germline assignment: CDR1 SGHNT and CDR2 YENEEA. The CDR3 covers 14 residues. The V and J ends lost 1 base and 5 bases respectively, with 11 bases between them.

The chain uses TRBV5-8 and TRBJ2-4; TRBD1 is a possible D gene (8 bases). The V end was cut by 0 bases, the J end by 6 bases, with 10 bases between. This CDR3 spans 14 amino acids. The germline gives CDR1 SGHTS, CDR2 YDEGEE. The CDR3 loop is CASSLDRGGNIQYF. The DNA for the CDR3 is TGTGCCAGCAGCTTGGACAGGGGGGGAAACATTCAGTACTTC.

Judged by abundance, this clone is medium-sized. V is TRBV30 and J is TRBJ2-7; D is uncertain. V lost 3 bases, J lost 7 bases, and 10 bases lay in between. Germline-derived CDR1 and CDR2 are GTSNPN and SVGIG (reference sequence). CDR3 length: 11 residues. CDR3 sequence: CAWSDRAEQYF. CDR3 coding DNA: TGTGCCTGGAGCGACCGGGCAGAGCAGTACTTC.

This chain links TRBV7-3 with TRBJ2-2, with D perhaps TRBD2 (6 bases). Trimming removed 4 bases at V and 5 bases at J, with 14 bases between. This CDR3 contains 15 residues. Germline V gene sequence: CDR1 SGHTA, CDR2 FQGTGA. The CDR3 region is CASSSNPGVTGELFF. CDR3 coding DNA: TGTGCCAGCAGCTCGAACCCGGGGGTTACCGGGGAGCTGTTTTTT.

This chain joins TRBV30 and TRBJ2-2; a weak D match, TRBD1 (6 bases). Germline lookup yields CDR1 GTSNPN and CDR2 SVGIG (reference sequence). The CDR3 loop spans 12 amino acids. Between the trimmed V and J ends, which lost 2 bases and 6 bases, there was a span of 7 bases. The CDR3 DNA reads as TGTGCCTGGAGTACAGGGCCCGGGGAGCTGTTTTTT. Translating it yields CAWSTGPGELFF.

This clone was recorded once. The genes are TRBV28 and TRBJ1-5; TRBD1 matches at 10 bases. Per the germline V gene, CDR1 is MDHEN and CDR2 is SYDVKM. V lost 4 bases to trimming and J lost 1 base; unmatched junction nucleotides: 7. The CDR3 has 17 amino acids. The CDR3 spells CASSSLGQGRSNQPQHF. DNA for the CDR3: TGTGCCAGCAGTTCCCTGGGACAGGGGCGAAGCAATCAGCCCCAGCATTTT.

V is TRBV7-2 and J is TRBJ1-6; weak D call: TRBD1 (5 bases). Germline V CDR1 and CDR2: SGHTA, FQGNSA. The CDR3 totals 15 residues. V gave up 1 base and J gave up 7 bases, with 11 bases separating them. CDR3 region: CASSLEGAYNSPLHF. CDR3 nucleotide sequence: TGTGCCAGCAGCTTAGAAGGGGCATACAATTCACCCCTCCACTTT.

This rearrangement joins TRBV4-1 to TRBJ1-5, with a possible D match to TRBD1 (5 bases). CDR3 length: 17 amino acids. V gave up 0 bases and J gave up 2 bases, with 14 bases separating them. From germline, CDR1 is MGHRA and CDR2 YSYEKL. The CDR3 region has the DNA TGCGCCAGCAGCCAAGACCCGGGGGGACGGGGCAATCAGCCCCAGCATTTT. Translation gives CASSQDPGGRGNQPQHF.

The gene calls are TRBV7-3 and TRBJ2-1; maybe TRBD2 (6 bases). Per the germline V gene, CDR1 is SGHTA and CDR2 is FQGTGA. This CDR3 has 17 amino acids. Trimming left V 5 bases short and J 2 bases short, with 19 bases between. The CDR3 DNA is TGTGCCAGCAGCCCAATCGCGGACTACAGCCCCTACAATGAGCAGTTCTTC. Encoded protein: CASSPIADYSPYNEQFF.

The genes are TRBV6-1 and TRBJ1-1; TRBD1 aligns across 7 bases. There are 14 residues in the CDR3. The V gene end was trimmed by 8 bases and the J gene end by 0 bases; junction bases not matched to a gene: 6. Germline assignment: CDR1 MNHNS and CDR2 SASEGT. This chain's CDR3 is CASGRDRLNTEAFF. In nucleotides, the CDR3 is TGTGCCAGCGGGAGGGACAGATTGAACACTGAAGCTTTCTTT.

V gene TRBV29-1 combines with J gene TRBJ2-7, with D maybe TRBD1 (5 bases). Trimming removed 5 bases at V and 2 bases at J, with 10 bases between. CDR1 is SQVTM and CDR2 is ANQGSEA in the germline V gene. This CDR3 is built from 12 residues. CDR3 sequence (DNA): TGCAGCGTTCGAGACAGTCCCTACGAGCAGTACTTC. This gives the protein CSVRDSPYEQYF.

This clone ranks as large. This rearrangement joins TRBV19 to TRBJ1-2; the match to TRBD1 covers 8 bases. Per the germline V gene, CDR1 is LNHDA and CDR2 is SQIVND (reference sequence). The CDR3 is made up of 17 amino acids. The J segment lost 5 bases and the V segment lost 0 bases, leaving 11 bases of the junction unmatched. The CDR3: CASSIDLSTGVRYGYTF. CDR3 nucleotides: TGTGCCAGTAGTATAGATCTATCGACAGGGGTCCGGTATGGCTACACCTTC.

The gene calls are TRBV11-3 and TRBJ1-1, with D tentatively TRBD1 (5 bases). The CDR3 is 13 residues long. Germline V gene lookup returns CDR1 SGHNT and CDR2 YENEEA. V lost 5 bases to trimming and J lost 4 bases, with 11 bases between them. In DNA form, the CDR3 reads TGTGCCAGCAGCCTCCAGGGAGGCACTGAAGCTTTCTTT. Amino acids: CASSLQGGTEAFF.

The V call is TRBV7-3, the J call TRBJ2-1; 8 nucleotides align to TRBD1. CDR1 and CDR2 from the germline V gene are SGHTA and FQGTGA. After removal of 5 bases from V and 7 bases from J, the junction contained 10 bases not matched to a gene. This CDR3 contains 15 residues. The CDR3 region is CASSTRQGSRNEQFF. The CDR3 DNA reads TGTGCCAGCAGCACCAGACAGGGGAGTCGGAATGAGCAGTTCTTC. The full variable domain, its missing parts supplied by reference TRBV7-3 and TRBJ2-1, is GAGVSQTPSNKVTEKGKYVELRCDPISGHTALYWYRQSLGQGPEFLIYFQGTGAADDSGLPNDRFFAVRPEGSVSTLKIQRTERGDSAVYLCASSTRQGSRNEQFFGPGTRLTVL.

This clone was seen only a few times. This chain joins TRBV11-2 and TRBJ2-3, with a weak D call TRBD2 (5 bases). CDR3 length: 14 amino acids. Trimming took off 5 bases at V and 7 bases at J, with 16 bases between the two ends. Germline loops: CDR1 SGHAT, CDR2 FQNNGV. The CDR3 DNA sequence: TGTGCCAGCAGCCGTATGACTACATCGAATACGCAGTATTTT. Its translation: CASSRMTTSNTQYF.

CDR3 coding DNA: TGTGCCAGTAGTATGTCTACAGGTTCCTCTGGAAACACCATATATTTT. Its protein product is CASSMSTGSSGNTIYF. The V gene is TRBV19, the J gene TRBJ1-3, with D maybe TRBD1 (5 bases). Germline V CDR1 and CDR2: LNHDA, SQIVND (reference sequence). Trimming took 3 bases from V and 0 from J, leaving 12 bases between them. This CDR3 region has 16 residues.

The V and J genes are TRBV6-1 and TRBJ1-5, with no clear D. The V gene's germline CDR1 is MNHNS and CDR2 SASEGT. The CDR3 totals 16 residues. V lost 2 bases and J 0 bases, leaving 11 bases between the germline ends. For the CDR3, the DNA is TGTGCCAGCAGTGAAACTTGGGGATATAGCAATCAGCCCCAGCATTTT. Its protein is CASSETWGYSNQPQHF.

The chain is built from TRBV5-4 and TRBJ2-1; 11 bases fit TRBD2. V lost 0 bases and J lost 6; bases outside the gene matches: 8. The germline gives CDR1 SGHNT, CDR2 YYREEE (reference sequence). The CDR3 is 17 residues long. The CDR3 region has the DNA TGTGCCAGCAGCTTGGCGAGGGCTAGCGGGGGGAGCAATGAGCAGTTCTTC. Translated, it gives CASSLARASGGSNEQFF.

The chain joins TRBV5-5 to TRBJ2-7; 8 bases line up with TRBD1. V trimming: 4 bases; J trimming: 4 bases; junction bases outside the gene matches: 10. CDR1 SGHKS and CDR2 YYEKEE come from the germline V gene (reference sequence). CDR3 length: 15 amino acids. CDR3 nucleotide sequence: TGTGCCAGCAGCCCCGTTGGGACAGGACTATACGAGCAGTACTTC. This encodes CASSPVGTGLYEQYF.